This T cell receptor beta chain was captured by sequencing in a study of beta chain features in type 1 diabetes. TCRB transcripts that were expressed got sequenced, as all of the isolated RNA had been reverse transcribed. The method was immunoSEQ multiplex PCR; TCRdb's version includes in-frame clones alone and lacks a portion of them. Among 300,000 to 350,000 clones listed, 11% to 15% were seen once. Averaging approximately 110 mL, one heparinised blood draw came from each individual donor. Sorting gave populations that all exceeded 95% purity. The V gene's germline CDR1 is SGHKS and CDR2 YYEKEE (reference sequence). J lost 17 bases, V lost 4 bases, and 11 bases had no gene match. The CDR3 length is 12 residues. This clone was counted only a few times.

Sequencing was carried out using central memory CD4+ T cells from blood. V and J are TRBV5-5 and TRBJ1-4; 7 positions agree with TRBD1. This TCR derives from a man aged 25-45 years in good health. The CDR3 DNA sequence: TGTGCCAGCAGCGCGATGGGACAGCCTGGATTTTTT. This codes for CASSAMGQPGFF.